Presented here are 9 T cell receptor beta chains from one specimen sequenced in a study of PD-L1 blockade in urothelial cancer. Data came from immunoSEQ multiplex PCR; TCRdb stores just in-frame clones and leaves some out. The sample lists some 41,000 clones; 83% were seen once. As to time point: peripheral blood 6 weeks after treatment start. This sample comprised PBMCs, obtained around atezolizumab (anti-PD-L1) treatment. Every receptor here comes from a man aged 55 to 69 with urothelial cancer.

The chain carries TRBV2 and TRBJ1-1, with 10 bases aligning to TRBD1. V lost 6 bases and J lost 5; bases outside the gene matches: 3. The CDR3 is made up of 13 amino acids. Germline V CDR1 and CDR2: SNHLY, FYNNEI. The CDR3 is CASRGTGVTEAFF. The CDR3 coding sequence is TGTGCCAGCAGAGGGACAGGGGTAACTGAAGCTTTCTTT.

The rearrangement joins TRBV4-1 to TRBJ1-1, with 7 positions matching TRBD1. Germline V gene sequence: CDR1 MGHRA, CDR2 YSYEKL. The CDR3 has 14 residues. Losses at the gene ends were 2 bases for V and 5 bases for J; bases not matched to a gene: 5. The chain's CDR3 is CASSQRQGRTEAFF. In DNA form, the CDR3 reads TGCGCCAGCAGCCAACGACAGGGAAGGACTGAAGCTTTCTTT.

The chain links TRBV18 to TRBJ1-1; weak D call: TRBD1 (6 bases). V lost 10 bases and J 0 bases, leaving 12 bases between the germline ends. There are 13 residues in the CDR3. CDR1 and CDR2 from the germline V gene are KGHSH and LQKENI. This CDR3 is CATQDSLNTEAFF. The CDR3 coding sequence is TGTGCCACTCAGGACAGTTTGAACACTGAAGCTTTCTTT.

A few counts support this clone. CDR3: CASSFGRETQYF. DNA for the CDR3: TGTGCCAGCAGCTTCGGGAGGGAGACCCAGTACTTC. The V and J genes are TRBV5-6 and TRBJ2-5, with TRBD2 identical over 7 bases. CDR3 length: 12 residues. The germline gives CDR1 SGHDT, CDR2 YYEEEE. The V and J ends lost 2 bases and 5 bases, in that order; junction bases with no gene match: 0.

V gene TRBV18 combines with J gene TRBJ2-3; TRBD2 aligns across 9 bases. This CDR3 is built from 17 residues. Germline CDR1 KGHSH, CDR2 LQKENI. Trimming cost V 3 bases and J 4 bases; bases outside gene matches: 11. The CDR3 nucleotides are TGTGCCAGCTCACCGACCCGGGCGGGGGGGCATGCAGATACGCAGTATTTT. Its translation: CASSPTRAGGHADTQYF.

This clone was recorded many times. V is TRBV7-2 and J is TRBJ1-5; no definite D call. V was trimmed by 4 bases and J by 7 bases, leaving 11 bases between them. Germline V gene sequence: CDR1 SGHTA, CDR2 FQGNSA. This CDR3 contains 13 residues. This CDR3 is CASSSWAAQPQHF. The CDR3 region has the DNA TGTGCCAGCAGCTCCTGGGCCGCACAGCCCCAGCATTTT.

The chain employs TRBV28 and TRBJ1-1, with D possibly TRBD1 on 5 matching bases. The CDR3 consists of 15 residues. V lost 2 bases and J lost 1, with 11 bases in between. CDR1 is MDHEN, CDR2 SYDVKM, per germline. In nucleotides, the CDR3 is TGTGCCAGCAGTTTAGGCGGGACGGAGAACACTGAAGCTTTCTTT. This codes for CASSLGGTENTEAFF.

The chain links TRBV28 to TRBJ2-2, with a possible D match to TRBD2 (6 bases). The CDR3 extends over 15 amino acids. Germline lookup yields CDR1 MDHEN and CDR2 SYDVKM. Trimming removed 10 bases from V and 5 bases from J, with 20 bases in between. CDR3 nucleotides: TGTGCCACCTTCTCGACCCCGCGGGGAACCGGGGAGCTGTTTTTT. Its protein is CATFSTPRGTGELFF. The full variable domain, in which reference TRBV28 and TRBJ2-2 provide the parts outside the CDR3, is DVKVTQSSRYLVKRTGEKVFLECVQDMDHENMFWYRQDPGLGLRLIYFSYDVKMKEKGDIPEGYSVSREKKERFSLILESASTNQTSMYLCATFSTPRGTGELFFGEGSRLTVL.

Only one count was recorded for this clone. The rearrangement joins TRBV7-9 to TRBJ2-1; tentative D call: TRBD2 (6 bases). V gave up 5 bases and J gave up 4 bases, with 21 bases separating them. There are 17 residues in the CDR3. Germline loops: CDR1 SEHNR, CDR2 FQNEAQ (reference sequence). The CDR3 DNA is TGTGCCAGCAGCCCAGACCTTATTGGGGGGTTTTACAATGAGCAGTTCTTC. It is translated as CASSPDLIGGFYNEQFF. Complete variable domain (other parts from reference TRBV7-9 and TRBJ2-1): DTGVSQNPRHKITKRGQNVTFRCDPISEHNRLYWYRQTLGQGPEFLTYFQNEAQLEKSRLLSDRFSAERPKGSFSTLEIQRTEQGDSAMYLCASSPDLIGGFYNEQFFGPGTRLTVL.